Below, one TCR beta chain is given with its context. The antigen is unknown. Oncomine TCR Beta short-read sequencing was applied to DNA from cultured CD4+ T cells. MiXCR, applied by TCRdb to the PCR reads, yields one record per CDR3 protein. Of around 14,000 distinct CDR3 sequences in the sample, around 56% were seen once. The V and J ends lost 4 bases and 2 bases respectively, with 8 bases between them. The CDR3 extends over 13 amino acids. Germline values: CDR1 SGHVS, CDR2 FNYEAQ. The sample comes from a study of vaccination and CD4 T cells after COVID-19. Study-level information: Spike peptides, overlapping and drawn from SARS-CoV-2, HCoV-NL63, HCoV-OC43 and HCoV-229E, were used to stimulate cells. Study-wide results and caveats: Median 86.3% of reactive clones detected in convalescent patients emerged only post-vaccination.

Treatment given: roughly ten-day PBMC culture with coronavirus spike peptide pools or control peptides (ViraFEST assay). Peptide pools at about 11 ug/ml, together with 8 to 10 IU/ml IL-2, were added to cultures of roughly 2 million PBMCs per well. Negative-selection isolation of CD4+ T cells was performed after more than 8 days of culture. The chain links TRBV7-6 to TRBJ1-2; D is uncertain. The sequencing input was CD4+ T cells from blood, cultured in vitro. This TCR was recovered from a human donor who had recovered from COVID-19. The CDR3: CASSSTANYGYTF. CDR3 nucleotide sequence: TGTGCCAGCAGCTCCACGGCGAACTATGGCTACACCTTC. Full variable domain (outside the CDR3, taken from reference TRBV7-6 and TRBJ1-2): GAGVSQSPRYKVTKRGQDVALRCDPISGHVSLYWYRQALGQGPEFLTYFNYEAQQDKSGLPNDRFSAERPEGSISTLTIQRTEQRDSAMYRCASSSTANYGYTFGSGTRLTVV.